This TCR beta chain stems from a study of graft-versus-host responses after intestinal transplantation. Study as a whole: In this cohort, recipients had multivisceral, liver-intestinal, or isolated intestinal transplants. All recipients were given anti-thymocyte globulin induction, and tacrolimus and steroids were then administered for three to four years. Findings of the study overall: There was an association between peak levels of circulating GvH clones and early post-transplant HvG declines. Among recipient marrow samples, GvH clones were found; some appeared first in ileum or blood.

Concerning this clone: The antigen is unknown.

CDR1 and CDR2 (germline): SEHNR, FQNEAQ (reference sequence). J was trimmed by 1 base and V by 2 bases; bases with no gene match: 16. The CDR3 has 19 amino acids. Clones were sequenced by immunoSEQ multiplex PCR, and TCRdb holds only the in-frame ones, with some missing. This table holds fewer than 45,000 clones, 90% to 95% found once. The V gene is TRBV7-9, the J gene TRBJ1-1; the match to TRBD1 covers 7 bases. The sample consisted of PBMCs, taken 524 days after transplant. The clonotype originates from a human patient who received an intestinal transplant, so some T cells may come from the graft donor. The CDR3 DNA is TGTGCCAGCAGCTTACCCCGAGGGGACAGCGAGGGCAGGAACACTGAAGCTTTCTTT. This codes for CASSLPRGDSEGRNTEAFF.